This T cell receptor beta chain appears in the sequencing data of a study of beta chain features in type 1 diabetes. CDR3 length: 13 residues. The junction had 4 bases not matched to a gene; V was cut back by 1 base and J by 5 bases. Germline-derived CDR1 and CDR2 are SQVTM and ANQGSEA. About this clone: Its antigen is still unknown.

What was sequenced were expressed TCRB transcripts, since all of the isolated RNA had been reverse transcribed. Assay used: immunoSEQ multiplex PCR; TCRdb lists only in-frame clones, some missing. The sample holds 160,000 or so clones, roughly 63% seen once. The study, taken as a whole, reports: Type 1 diabetes patients had moderately but significantly shorter TCRB CDR3s in all four CD4+ subsets.

This sequence was found in a man aged 25-45 years with type 1 diabetes. The sample comprised naive CD4+ T cells from blood. The genes are TRBV29-1 and TRBJ2-7; 8 bases map to TRBD1. This CDR3 reads CSVEGQGTNEQYF. The CDR3, as DNA: TGCAGCGTTGAAGGACAGGGGACCAACGAGCAGTACTTC.